Presented here are 28 T cell receptor beta chains from one specimen sequenced in a study of human thymus T cells. TCRdb's table, derived via immunoSEQ multiplex PCR, lists solely in-frame clones and lacks some. The sample lists tens of thousands of clones; about 94% were seen once. Sequences were obtained from blood. The receptors derive from a boy under three years old with a congenital heart defect but otherwise immunologically healthy.

The genes are TRBV18 and TRBJ2-7, with D possibly matching TRBD2 (5 bases). Trimming cost V 3 bases and J 2 bases, with 11 bases left between them. The germline gives CDR1 KGHSH, CDR2 LQKENI. There are 14 residues in the CDR3. CDR3 residues: CASSPRRGAYEQYF. The CDR3 coding sequence is TGTGCCAGCTCACCCAGACGGGGTGCCTACGAGCAGTACTTC.

The rearrangement joins TRBV19 to TRBJ1-1; a weak D match, TRBD1 (5 bases). Per the germline V gene, CDR1 is LNHDA and CDR2 is SQIVND (reference sequence). The CDR3 sequence is 16 residues long. The ends were cut back, 4 bases at V and 1 base at J, with 16 bases in the middle. The CDR3 sequence: CASSKEGRRWNTEAFF. CDR3 nucleotide sequence: TGTGCCAGTAGTAAAGAGGGACGTCGATGGAACACTGAAGCTTTCTTT.

The V call is TRBV7-9, the J call TRBJ2-1; D unclear. The CDR3 is made up of 15 amino acids. CDR1 and CDR2 (germline): SEHNR, FQNEAQ (reference sequence). Trimming removed 1 base at V and 6 bases at J, with 13 bases between. In DNA, the CDR3 is TGTGCCAGCAGCTTAGATAAGATCTTGGGCAATGAGCAGTTCTTC. It yields the protein CASSLDKILGNEQFF.

This clone was seen once. The chain has TRBV7-2 and TRBJ2-1, with D hard to call. Trimming removed 2 bases at V and 5 bases at J, with 7 bases between. The CDR3 sequence is 13 residues long. CDR1 and CDR2 from the germline V gene are SGHTA and FQGNSA. CDR3 DNA sequence: TGTGCCAGCAGCTTAAATAGGGACAATGAGCAGTTCTTC. Its translation is CASSLNRDNEQFF.

The CDR3 nucleotides are TGTGCCAGCAGTGAAGGGGTGGGACAGGGTTATAGCAATCAGCCCCAGCATTTT. This sequence encodes CASSEGVGQGYSNQPQHF. The rearrangement links TRBV6-1 to TRBJ1-5; 9 nucleotides line up with TRBD1. The CDR3 is made up of 18 amino acids. V gave up 1 base and J gave up 0 bases; unmatched junction bases: 7. Germline V gene sequence: CDR1 MNHNS, CDR2 SASEGT.

V gene TRBV5-1 combines with J gene TRBJ2-2, with D tentatively TRBD2 (6 bases). This CDR3 has 15 residues. Trimming left V 2 bases short and J 4 bases short, with 12 bases between. The germline V gene has CDR1 SGHRS and CDR2 YFSETQ. The CDR3 reads CASSLRLETTGELFF. The DNA for the CDR3 is TGCGCCAGCAGCTTAAGACTAGAAACCACCGGGGAGCTGTTTTTT.

A remark on this clone: The identical CDR3 is also encoded by other nucleotide sequences in the sample. CDR3: CASSLGHYGYTF. In DNA, the CDR3 is TGTGCCAGCAGTTTGGGACACTATGGCTACACCTTC. J is TRBJ1-2 and V is TRBV28; a weak D match, TRBD1 (5 bases). The germline V gene has CDR1 MDHEN and CDR2 SYDVKM. This CDR3 region has 12 residues. Trimming took 3 bases from V and 3 from J, leaving 5 bases between them.

This chain connects TRBV5-4 to TRBJ2-3; 10 bases align to TRBD2. V lost 3 bases, J lost 5 bases, and 3 bases stayed unmatched. The germline CDR1 and CDR2 sequences are SGHNT and YYREEE (reference sequence). CDR3 size: 14 residues. This CDR3 reads CASSYSGGRDTQYF. Written as DNA, the CDR3 is TGTGCCAGCAGCTATAGCGGGGGGAGAGATACGCAGTATTTT.

The chain joins TRBV6-5 to TRBJ2-3, with TRBD1 as a possible D gene (7 bases). The CDR3 is 15 amino acids. Germline V gene data show CDR1 as MNHEY and CDR2 as SVGAGI. V was clipped by 5 bases and J by 2 bases, with 14 bases between them. CDR3 in DNA: TGTGCCAGCAGTACCCAGGGGGGAAACACAGATACGCAGTATTTT. Translation gives CASSTQGGNTDTQYF.

The V gene is TRBV5-1, the J gene TRBJ1-3; possible D gene TRBD1, 5 bases. From germline, CDR1 is SGHRS and CDR2 YFSETQ. V shed 3 bases and J shed 4 bases, with 14 bases lying between them. The length of the CDR3 is 15 residues. CDR3 loop: CASSSEGAGGNTIYF. In nucleotides, the CDR3 is TGCGCCAGCAGCTCAGAAGGGGCAGGGGGAAACACCATATATTTT.

This sequence joins TRBV6-1 and TRBJ2-1; either TRBD1 or TRBD2 may fit D (5 bases each). This CDR3 has 13 amino acids. Germline V gives CDR1 MNHNS, CDR2 SASEGT. With 5 bases removed from V and 10 bases from J, the gap between germline ends came to 15 bases. The CDR3: CASSLRDGREQFF. DNA for the CDR3: TGTGCCAGCAGTTTGAGGGACGGCCGAGAGCAGTTCTTC.

V is TRBV29-1 and J is TRBJ2-1; D gene uncertain. Germline loops: CDR1 SQVTM, CDR2 ANQGSEA. V was pared by 3 bases and J by 6 bases, with 18 bases between. The CDR3 totals 15 residues. CDR3 nucleotides: TGCAGCGTTGACGGGTCGGTCAATCGGTTCAATGAGCAGTTCTTC. It specifies CSVDGSVNRFNEQFF.

The rearrangement links TRBV18 to TRBJ2-7; TRBD2 matches at 7 bases. CDR3 length equals 14 residues. The junction had 5 bases not matched to a gene; V was cut back by 4 bases and J by 2 bases. Germline CDR1 reads KGHSH; CDR2 reads LQKENI. CDR3 region: CASSHGLETYEQYF. The CDR3 DNA reads TGTGCCAGCTCACACGGACTAGAGACCTACGAGCAGTACTTC.

CDR3 nucleotides: TGTGCCAGCAGCTTATGGTTTAATCAGCCCCAGCATTTT. It is translated as CASSLWFNQPQHF. The chain combines TRBV7-2 with TRBJ1-5; D unclear. CDR3 length: 13 amino acids. The V end was cut by 2 bases, the J end by 4 bases, with 6 bases between. The V gene's germline CDR1 is SGHTA and CDR2 FQGNSA.

In its sample, this clone was seen once. V and J are TRBV6-1 and TRBJ2-1; D is uncertain. Trimming removed 4 bases from V and 4 bases from J, with 11 bases in between. The CDR3 runs 14 residues. Germline CDR1 is MNHNS and CDR2 is SASEGT. The CDR3 spells CASSGHRPYNEQFF. CDR3 bases: TGTGCCAGCAGTGGACACCGCCCGTACAATGAGCAGTTCTTC.

The genes are TRBV6-5 and TRBJ2-1, with 9 bases matching TRBD2. The CDR3 spans 15 residues. Germline CDR1 is MNHEY and CDR2 is SVGAGI. After removal of 6 bases from V and 6 bases from J, the junction contained 9 bases not matched to a gene. The chain's CDR3 is CASRSGTSLSNEQFF. The CDR3 DNA follows: TGTGCCAGCAGGTCCGGGACTAGCTTGTCCAATGAGCAGTTCTTC.

V gene TRBV5-8 combines with J gene TRBJ2-7, with D unresolved. V shed 1 base and J shed 1 base, with 6 bases lying between them. Germline V gene sequence: CDR1 SGHTS, CDR2 YDEGEE. This CDR3 region has 13 residues. The CDR3 DNA is TGTGCCAGCAGCTTGTACATATCCTACGAGCAGTACTTC. This translates into CASSLYISYEQYF.

The gene calls are TRBV6-6 and TRBJ1-2; no definite D call. Germline V lookup: CDR1 MNHNY, CDR2 SVGAGI (reference sequence). The V and J ends lost 2 bases and 8 bases respectively, with 9 bases between them. The CDR3 length is 12 residues. CDR3 region: CASSYGREGYTF. The CDR3 bases are TGTGCCAGCAGTTACGGGAGGGAAGGCTACACCTTC.

V usage is TRBV5-1 and J usage is TRBJ1-1; D is unclear. The CDR3 is 13 residues long. Germline assignment: CDR1 SGHRS and CDR2 YFSETQ. V was cut by 4 bases and J by 3 bases, with 10 bases left in between. The CDR3 nucleotides are TGCGCCAGCAGCGTTAGGACGGACACTGAAGCTTTCTTT. It codes for CASSVRTDTEAFF.

The chain carries TRBV4-3 and TRBJ1-3; D not resolved. The CDR3 spans 15 residues. V dropped 0 bases and J dropped 0 bases, with 6 bases sitting between them. The V gene's germline CDR1 is LGHNA and CDR2 YSLEER. This chain's CDR3 is CASSQEQSSGNTIYF. CDR3 coding DNA: TGCGCCAGCAGCCAAGAACAGAGCTCTGGAAACACCATATATTTT.

This chain uses TRBV5-1 with TRBJ1-1; D gene unclear. The CDR3 has 13 residues. The V gene lost 4 bases and the J gene lost 7 bases, with 14 bases spanning the gap. Germline V gives CDR1 SGHRS, CDR2 YFSETQ. The CDR3 bases are TGCGCCAGCAGCACGTCAGGAGGGTTTGAAGCTTTCTTT. This sequence encodes CASSTSGGFEAFF.

The V gene is TRBV5-1, the J gene TRBJ2-1, with 8 bases aligning to TRBD1. The CDR3 length is 16 residues. V dropped 4 bases and J dropped 6; count of bases not matched to a gene: 12. Germline lookup yields CDR1 SGHRS and CDR2 YFSETQ. CDR3 residues: CASSRGDGTGGNEQFF. In nucleotides, the CDR3 is TGCGCCAGCAGCAGGGGAGACGGGACAGGAGGCAATGAGCAGTTCTTC.

This chain links TRBV19 with TRBJ2-2; D is perhaps TRBD1 (6 bases). CDR1 and CDR2 from the germline V gene are LNHDA and SQIVND (reference sequence). Trimming shortened V by 5 bases and J by 6 bases, and 16 bases separated the two germline ends. The CDR3 is made up of 15 amino acids. CDR3 in DNA: TGTGCCAGTAGTGCCGTACGTAAGGGGGCCGGGGAGCTGTTTTTT. Residues: CASSAVRKGAGELFF.

This clone was observed a single time. DNA of the CDR3: TGTGCCAGCAGTACCGGCTACAATGAGCAGTTCTTC. Its translation is CASSTGYNEQFF. V and J are TRBV6-5 and TRBJ2-1; D not resolved. CDR3 size: 12 residues. The V end lost 5 bases, the J end lost 3 bases, and 5 bases lay between the germline ends. CDR1 MNHEY and CDR2 SVGAGI come from the germline V gene.

The rearrangement links TRBV14 to TRBJ2-1; the D gene is possibly TRBD2 (7 bases). V lost 4 bases to trimming and J lost 5 bases, with 15 bases between them. CDR1 and CDR2 (germline): SGHDN, FVKESK. The CDR3 runs 15 residues. The CDR3 here is CASSRWGLADNEQFF. CDR3 bases: TGTGCCAGCAGCCGGTGGGGGCTAGCGGACAATGAGCAGTTCTTC.

The chain uses TRBV5-6 and TRBJ2-3; D not resolved. Between the trimmed V and J ends, which lost 1 base and 2 bases, there was a span of 14 bases. Looked up from germline, CDR1 is SGHDT and CDR2 is YYEEEE. This CDR3 is 16 amino acids long. CDR3 in DNA: TGTGCCAGCAGCTTGTCGGCCCGCGATATCACAGATACGCAGTATTTT. Translation gives CASSLSARDITDTQYF.

The J gene is TRBJ1-3, the V gene TRBV29-1, with 7 bases that match TRBD1. V dropped 7 bases and J dropped 2; count of bases not matched to a gene: 5. The CDR3 spans 13 residues. Germline CDR1 SQVTM, CDR2 ANQGSEA. The CDR3, as DNA: TGCAGCGGTCAGACAGGGACTGGAAACACCATATATTTT. As protein: CSGQTGTGNTIYF. The entire variable domain, with the rest obtained from reference TRBV29-1 and TRBJ1-3, is as follows: SAVISQKPSRDICQRGTSLTIQCQVDSQVTMMFWYRQQPGQSLTLIATANQGSEATYESGFVIDKFPISRPNLTFSTLTVSNMSPEDSSIYLCSGQTGTGNTIYFGEGSWLTVV.

The chain uses TRBV7-9 and TRBJ1-2; 7 bases are shared with TRBD1. Germline V gene data show CDR1 as SEHNR and CDR2 as FQNEAQ (reference sequence). V lost 1 base and J lost 4; bases outside the gene matches: 3. The CDR3 sequence is 14 residues long. The CDR3 is CASSLGQGSYGYTF. The CDR3 DNA sequence: TGTGCCAGCAGCTTAGGACAGGGCTCCTATGGCTACACCTTC.